This TCR beta chain comes out of a study of control samples from healthy donors and cancer patients. V shed 3 bases and J shed 5 bases, with 3 bases lying between them. The CDR3 sequence is 11 residues long. Germline CDR1 reads LGHNT; CDR2 reads FRNRAP. Here immunoSEQ multiplex PCR was the method, and the copy in TCRdb shows in-frame clones only, minus some. The table lists around 200,000 clones, 85% to 95% of them singletons. The chain employs TRBV12-5 and TRBJ2-3; D gene unclear. This receptor was taken from a man younger than 35 in good health. The specimen was blood. The CDR3 nucleotides read TGTGCTAGTGGTTTAATAGATACGCAGTATTTT. Its translation: CASGLIDTQYF.